The 19 T cell receptor beta chains in this list originate from one sample, sequenced in a study of post-analysis software for immune sequencing data. General study points: TRBV segments more frequent in patients than in controls numbered a few and included TRBV5-6, TRBV5-1 and TRBV20-1.

Antigens of these TCRs are unknown. Libraries were made from TCR beta cDNA, and they carried unique molecular identifiers. TCRdb processed the PCR reads anew with MiXCR; each CDR3 protein has one entry. This table holds a few hundred thousand distinct CDR3 sequences, roughly 35% found once. Material for sequencing was blood. The receptors derive from a girl between 5 and 17 years old with multiple sclerosis.

This chain uses TRBV20-1 with TRBJ2-1, with TRBD2 identical over 7 bases. Per germline, CDR1 DFQATT and CDR2 SNEGSKA (reference sequence). The CDR3 is 15 residues long. V trimming: 5 bases; J trimming: 13 bases; junction bases outside the gene matches: 20. As DNA, the CDR3 is TGCAGTGCTGGTCCTACTAGCGCCCCCAGAGGGGAACAGTTCTTC. Protein: CSAGPTSAPRGEQFF.

Ten or more counts support this clonotype. The V call is TRBV29-1, the J call TRBJ2-1; 8 bases align to TRBD1. Germline V gene sequence: CDR1 SQVTM, CDR2 ANQGSEA. V lost 5 bases and J lost 5; bases outside the gene matches: 8. The CDR3 has 14 residues. Here the CDR3 reads CSVRDRGWDNEQFF. CDR3 sequence (DNA): TGCAGCGTTCGCGACAGGGGTTGGGACAATGAGCAGTTCTTC.

This clonotype showed up many times. Relative to the germline gene, one junction end is altered; a read error may explain this. The rearrangement joins TRBV7-2 to TRBJ2-5; 12 bases line up with TRBD1. Germline V lookup: CDR1 SGHTA, CDR2 FQGNSA. CDR3 length: 14 amino acids. CDR3 coding DNA: TGCGCCAGCAGCCGGGACAGGGGGCGAGAGACCCAGTACTTC. Translation: CASSRDRGRETQYF.

This clonotype appeared a few times. The chain is built from TRBV20-1 and TRBJ2-1; maybe TRBD1 (6 bases). This CDR3 is built from 15 residues. Germline V gives CDR1 DFQATT, CDR2 SNEGSKA (reference sequence). Deletions cut 4 bases from V and 2 bases from J, with 15 bases between. This CDR3 reads CSANPQGRTYNEQFF. The CDR3 DNA follows: TGCAGTGCTAACCCACAGGGTCGTACCTACAATGAGCAGTTCTTC.

The chain joins TRBV4-1 to TRBJ2-7; TRBD2 matches at 10 bases. The CDR3 extends over 16 amino acids. Germline V gene sequence: CDR1 MGHRA, CDR2 YSYEKL. Losses at the gene ends were 4 bases for V and 7 bases for J; bases not matched to a gene: 13. Here the CDR3 reads CASSPPTLAGAGEQYF. The CDR3 DNA reads TGCGCCAGCAGCCCCCCGACCCTAGCGGGGGCAGGGGAGCAGTACTTC.

This clonotype was found a few times. The V call is TRBV4-3, the J call TRBJ1-2; D gene unclear. Germline loops: CDR1 LGHNA, CDR2 YSLEER. Trimming removed 3 bases at V and 4 bases at J, with 15 bases between. This CDR3 spans 15 amino acids. The CDR3 DNA follows: TGCGCCAGCAGCCAGGGAGGAGGAGAGGGCTATGGCTACACCTTC. Residues: CASSQGGGEGYGYTF.

This clonotype was picked up a small number of times. The DNA of the CDR3 is TGTGCCAGCTCACCATCGGCAGGGAGGAACACTGAAGCTTTCTTT. This codes for CASSPSAGRNTEAFF. The V gene is TRBV18, the J gene TRBJ1-1; D is perhaps TRBD1 (5 bases). Germline V CDR1 and CDR2: KGHSH, LQKENI. The V gene lost 2 bases and the J gene lost 1 base, with 11 bases spanning the gap. CDR3 length equals 15 residues.

The rearrangement joins TRBV7-2 to TRBJ2-3; D not resolved. Germline V gives CDR1 SGHTA, CDR2 FQGNSA. V was pared by 3 bases and J by 0 bases, with 4 bases between. The CDR3 consists of 13 residues. CDR3 sequence: CASSLYSTDTQYF. CDR3 in DNA: TGTGCCAGCAGCTTGTATAGCACAGATACGCAGTATTTT.

The rearrangement uses TRBV6-6 and TRBJ1-3; D not certain. From germline, CDR1 is MNHNY and CDR2 SVGAGI (reference sequence). V was shortened by 4 bases and J by 0 bases, with 7 bases between the two germline ends. The CDR3 has 14 amino acids. The CDR3 sequence: CASSLQGSGNTIYF. The DNA of the CDR3 is TGTGCCAGCAGTTTACAAGGCTCTGGAAACACCATATATTTT.

This chain uses TRBV4-2 with TRBJ1-5; 9 bases agree with TRBD1. The CDR3 covers 18 residues. J gave up 1 base and V 2 bases, and 9 bases lay outside the gene matches. The V gene's germline CDR1 is LGHNA and CDR2 YNFKEQ. The CDR3 sequence: CASSQTTDRGGSNQPQHF. The CDR3 DNA sequence: TGTGCCAGCAGCCAAACGACCGACAGGGGGGGGAGCAATCAGCCCCAGCATTTT.

This chain uses TRBV6-5 with TRBJ2-2; unclear D gene. CDR1 and CDR2 from the germline V gene are MNHEY and SVGAGI. This CDR3 has 14 amino acids. V was cut by 7 bases and J by 1 base, with 10 bases left in between. The CDR3 is CASTWQENTGELFF. In nucleotides, the CDR3 is TGTGCCAGCACCTGGCAGGAGAACACCGGGGAGCTGTTTTTT.

This clonotype is a singleton in its sample. An end of the junction does not agree with germline; a read error may underlie this. The V and J genes are TRBV14 and TRBJ1-2; no clear D. The germline V gene encodes CDR1 SGHDN and CDR2 FVKESK. This CDR3 region has 13 residues. CDR3 sequence: CASSPGEGYDYTF. The CDR3 DNA follows: TGTGCCAGCAGCCCGGGAGAGGGTTATGACTACACCTTC.

With respect to this clonotype: Given a much more abundant clone one base away, this may be a read error. The chain joins TRBV4-3 to TRBJ2-3, with D hard to call. CDR1 is LGHNA and CDR2 is YSLEER in the germline V gene. This CDR3 is built from 17 residues. The CDR3 reads CASSQESIWVYTDAQYF. For the CDR3, the DNA is TGCGCCAGCAGCCAAGAGTCGATCTGGGTTTACACAGATGCGCAGTATTTT.

For the CDR3, the DNA is TGTGCCAGTCACCCCCAACCTAGCGGAGACAATGAGCAGTTCTTC. Protein: CASHPQPSGDNEQFF. The chain couples TRBV5-5 to TRBJ2-1; TRBD2 agrees at 7 bases. The trim removed 8 bases at V and 5 bases at J, leaving 13 bases unmatched. The CDR3 contains 15 residues. Per germline, CDR1 SGHKS and CDR2 YYEKEE (reference sequence).

The genes are TRBV7-8 and TRBJ2-3, with 8 nucleotides matching TRBD2. This CDR3 comprises 16 residues. From germline, CDR1 is SGHVS and CDR2 FQNEAQ. Trimming took 3 bases from V and 1 from J; bases not matched to a gene: 6. CDR3 residues: CASSFKRGRGTDTQYF. The CDR3 coding sequence is TGTGCCAGCAGCTTTAAGCGGGGGAGGGGCACAGATACGCAGTATTTT.

The chain carries TRBV28 and TRBJ1-4; 9 bases fit TRBD1. The V gene's germline CDR1 is MDHEN and CDR2 SYDVKM. With V trimmed by 3 bases and J by 10 bases, 12 bases remained unmatched. The CDR3 has 16 amino acids. DNA for the CDR3: TGTGCCAGCAGTTTCTCCGGGACAGGGTTTTTTGTAAAACTGTTTTTT. Its translation: CASSFSGTGFFVKLFF.

This clonotype turned up a few times. The V call is TRBV28, the J call TRBJ1-1, with D possibly being TRBD1 (5 bases). The CDR3 consists of 14 residues. The germline CDR1 and CDR2 sequences are MDHEN and SYDVKM. The V gene lost 6 bases and the J gene lost 12 bases, with 23 bases spanning the gap. CDR3 nucleotide sequence: TGTGCCAGCAGATCCGGGACTTCGGTAGGGAGTCCTTTCTTT. This sequence encodes CASRSGTSVGSPFF.

The chain has TRBV20-1 and TRBJ2-1; TRBD2 is a possible D gene (6 bases). Germline lookup yields CDR1 DFQATT and CDR2 SNEGSKA (reference sequence). V was trimmed by 1 base and J by 0 bases, leaving 7 bases between them. The CDR3 is 14 amino acids. The CDR3 protein is CSARGGVSYNEQFF. The CDR3 DNA follows: TGCAGTGCTAGAGGGGGGGTCTCCTACAATGAGCAGTTCTTC.

J is TRBJ2-5 and V is TRBV27, with a weak D call TRBD1 (6 bases). This CDR3 spans 14 amino acids. Germline CDR1 reads MNHEY; CDR2 reads SMNVEV (reference sequence). The V gene lost 6 bases and the J gene lost 11 bases, with 22 bases spanning the gap. The CDR3, as DNA: TGTGCCAGCAGCAGGCCAGGGGTTCCCTACGGGCAGTACTTC. It translates to CASSRPGVPYGQYF.